A single sample is the source of the 14 T cell receptor beta chains below, sequenced in a study of shared clonotypes between healthy human individuals. Some clones are missing from TCRdb's copy, which holds only in-frame ones; the method was immunoSEQ multiplex PCR. The sample contains about 2.4 million clones, 85% to 95% of which appear only once. Material for sequencing was naive CD4+ T cells sorted from blood. Subset defined: CD45RA+ positively selected. These receptors were taken from a man between 18 and 29 years old in good health.

Note on this clone: This specimen includes other DNA sequences encoding the same CDR3. The rearrangement joins TRBV7-9 to TRBJ1-1; maybe TRBD1 (5 bases). The CDR3 covers 12 residues. CDR1 and CDR2 (germline): SEHNR, FQNEAQ (reference sequence). Trimming pared 2 bases from V and 5 bases from J, leaving 6 bases between. CDR3 sequence (DNA): TGTGCCAGCAGCTTATGGGGGACTGAAGCTTTCTTT. Encoded protein: CASSLWGTEAFF.

The genes are TRBV29-1 and TRBJ1-2; weak D call: TRBD1 (5 bases). This CDR3 has 15 amino acids. Germline V CDR1 and CDR2: SQVTM, ANQGSEA. The V gene lost 5 bases and the J gene lost 4 bases, with 20 bases spanning the gap. CDR3 loop: CSVKGQGEGLYGYTF. CDR3 sequence (DNA): TGCAGCGTTAAGGGTCAGGGTGAGGGTCTCTATGGCTACACCTTC.

The gene calls are TRBV7-2 and TRBJ1-1; D uncertain. The CDR3 has 13 amino acids. Germline V gene sequence: CDR1 SGHTA, CDR2 FQGNSA. The V and J ends lost 1 base and 9 bases respectively, with 12 bases between them. The CDR3 region has the DNA TGTGCCAGCAGCTTAGGGGTCCAACGGCAAGCTTTCTTT. This sequence encodes CASSLGVQRQAFF.

The V gene is TRBV29-1, the J gene TRBJ1-1; D gene uncertain. CDR1 and CDR2 from the germline V gene are SQVTM and ANQGSEA. Trimming shortened V by 2 bases and J by 1 base, and 8 bases separated the two germline ends. The CDR3 sequence is 13 residues long. CDR3 coding DNA: TGCAGCGTTGAATCCTTTGGGAACACTGAAGCTTTCTTT. It codes for CSVESFGNTEAFF. Variable domain in full (rest from reference TRBV29-1 and TRBJ1-1): SAVISQKPSRDICQRGTSLTIQCQVDSQVTMMFWYRQQPGQSLTLIATANQGSEATYESGFVIDKFPISRPNLTFSTLTVSNMSPEDSSIYLCSVESFGNTEAFFGQGTRLTVV.

V and J are TRBV11-2 and TRBJ1-6; D unresolved. The V gene's germline CDR1 is SGHAT and CDR2 FQNNGV. CDR3 size: 14 residues. V shed 8 bases and J shed 6 bases, with 14 bases lying between them. CDR3 sequence reads: CASGTGALNSPLHF. The CDR3 DNA reads TGTGCCAGCGGTACGGGAGCTCTTAATTCACCCCTCCACTTT.

V is TRBV28 and J is TRBJ2-5; tentative D call: TRBD2 (5 bases). Germline CDR1 and CDR2: MDHEN and SYDVKM. The V end was cut by 7 bases, the J end by 5 bases, with 14 bases between. The CDR3 has 13 amino acids. The CDR3 here is CASTTPGFETQYF. CDR3 sequence (DNA): TGTGCCAGCACCACGCCGGGGTTCGAGACCCAGTACTTC.

The genes are TRBV30 and TRBJ1-4, with D perhaps TRBD1 (5 bases). V lost 5 bases to trimming and J lost 8 bases, with 15 bases between them. The germline V gene encodes CDR1 GTSNPN and CDR2 SVGIG (reference sequence). This CDR3 contains 13 residues. The CDR3 DNA sequence: TGTGCCTGGGGGCGAGGGGCGGGCGAAAAACTGTTTTTT. Translation gives CAWGRGAGEKLFF.

The rearrangement uses TRBV7-2 and TRBJ2-3, with 9 positions matching TRBD2. The CDR3 covers 15 residues. CDR1 and CDR2 (germline): SGHTA, FQGNSA. V lost 7 bases, J lost 2 bases, and 7 bases stayed unmatched. The CDR3 DNA reads TGTGCCAGCACCACGCGGGGGGGGATCACAGATACGCAGTATTTT. It translates to CASTTRGGITDTQYF.

The chain uses TRBV6-1 and TRBJ1-2; D not resolved. V lost 5 bases and J 6 bases, leaving 19 bases between the germline ends. CDR3 length: 15 amino acids. CDR1 MNHNS and CDR2 SASEGT come from the germline V gene. The CDR3 reads CASSPTWVRTDGYTF. In nucleotides, the CDR3 is TGTGCCAGCAGTCCCACGTGGGTTCGAACAGATGGCTACACCTTC.

The V gene is TRBV7-3, the J gene TRBJ2-5; the D call may be TRBD1 or TRBD2 (5 bases each). In germline, CDR1 is SGHTA, CDR2 FQGTGA. The CDR3 is 13 residues long. V lost 3 bases, J lost 5 bases, and 10 bases lay in between. CDR3 in amino acids: CASSFGALETQYF. For the CDR3, the DNA is TGTGCCAGCAGCTTCGGGGCATTGGAGACCCAGTACTTC. The full variable domain, in which reference TRBV7-3 and TRBJ2-5 provide the parts outside the CDR3, is GAGVSQTPSNKVTEKGKYVELRCDPISGHTALYWYRQSLGQGPEFLIYFQGTGAADDSGLPNDRFFAVRPEGSVSTLKIQRTERGDSAVYLCASSFGALETQYFGPGTRLLVL.

The chain links TRBV5-1 to TRBJ2-2, with TRBD1 matching 7 bases. V trimming: 1 base; J trimming: 4 bases; junction bases outside the gene matches: 7. Germline lookup yields CDR1 SGHRS and CDR2 YFSETQ. This CDR3 has 16 amino acids. DNA of the CDR3: TGCGCCAGCAGCTTGATCAGGACAGGTCCCACCGGGGAGCTGTTTTTT. Translation gives CASSLIRTGPTGELFF.

The V call is TRBV5-4, the J call TRBJ1-1; TRBD1 might be the D (6 bases). Germline CDR1 is SGHNT and CDR2 is YYREEE (reference sequence). Trimming removed 1 base at V and 4 bases at J, with 14 bases between. The CDR3 length is 15 residues. The CDR3 DNA follows: TGTGCCAGCAGCTTGAGTGGGAGGGGGGCCACTGAAGCTTTCTTT. Translating it yields CASSLSGRGATEAFF.

The chain combines TRBV6-5 with TRBJ2-5; 13 bases match TRBD2. Germline CDR1 and CDR2: MNHEY and SVGAGI. The CDR3 is made up of 14 amino acids. Losses at the gene ends were 10 bases for V and 5 bases for J; bases not matched to a gene: 7. The CDR3 spells CATRTSGSGETQYF. In nucleotides, the CDR3 is TGTGCCACCCGGACTAGCGGGAGTGGCGAGACCCAGTACTTC.

The gene calls are TRBV6-1 and TRBJ1-2; no definite D call. The V gene lost 0 bases and the J gene lost 8 bases, with 10 bases spanning the gap. Germline CDR1 reads MNHNS; CDR2 reads SASEGT. The CDR3 consists of 13 residues. The CDR3 reads CASSEADFWGYTF. Here the CDR3 DNA reads TGTGCCAGCAGTGAAGCCGACTTTTGGGGCTACACCTTC.